This section outlines one T cell receptor (beta chain) sequence together with its context. These data are taken from a study of blood T cell repertoires in COVID-19. Overall study context: From T cells, B-cell-depleted T cells, or PBMCs came the material, which was cDNA or gDNA.

Sequencing used immunoSEQ multiplex PCR; TCRdb keeps in-frame clones, though not all of them. This sample has around 70,000 clones, with roughly 90% found just once. This TCR was recovered from a man between 45 and 60 years old with acute or convalescent COVID-19. Input material: peripheral blood.

CDR3 sequence (DNA): TGTGCCAGCAGCTTAGACCCCCGGACTAGCGGGCCTAGCACAGATACGCAGTATTTT. Its protein is CASSLDPRTSGPSTDTQYF. V and J are TRBV7-8 and TRBJ2-3; the match to TRBD2 covers 11 bases. CDR3 length: 19 amino acids. CDR1 and CDR2 from the germline V gene are SGHVS and FQNEAQ. V was clipped by 1 base and J by 0 bases; unmatched bases: 9.